These 6 T cell receptor beta chains came from one sample sequenced in a study of early T cells in non-severe SARS-CoV-2 infection. TCRdb re-analysed the 5' RACE reads in MiXCR, keeping a single row per CDR3 protein. The repertoire has tens of thousands of distinct CDR3 sequences, around 6.5% of them found once; the top ten carry around 20%. The starting material was whole blood, obtained at baseline. Every receptor here comes from an adult who was a healthcare worker with PCR-confirmed SARS-CoV-2 infection or an uninfected control (not recorded which).

The genes are TRBV6-6 and TRBJ1-1; possibly TRBD1 for D (6 bases). CDR1 is MNHNY and CDR2 is SVGAGI in the germline V gene (reference sequence). The germline V and J ends were trimmed by 0 bases and 7 bases, with 15 bases remaining between them. The CDR3 has 15 amino acids. CDR3 sequence reads: CASSYSTRGWVEAFF. In DNA, the CDR3 is TGTGCCAGCAGTTACTCGACCAGGGGCTGGGTTGAAGCTTTCTTT.

This clonotype was recorded many times. CDR3 loop: CSAPRGRRARGETQYF. CDR3 nucleotides: TGCAGTGCCCCGAGGGGGAGGAGGGCTCGGGGAGAGACCCAGTACTTC. J is TRBJ2-5 and V is TRBV20-1, with D perhaps TRBD1 or TRBD2 (6 bases each). The CDR3 covers 16 residues. Trimming took off 6 bases at V and 4 bases at J, with 24 bases between the two ends. Germline-derived CDR1 and CDR2 are DFQATT and SNEGSKA (reference sequence).

This clonotype was detected once. The DNA for the CDR3 is TGTGCCAGCAGCCCAACAGGGAGCGGTGGAAACACCATATATTTT. It specifies CASSPTGSGGNTIYF. This chain connects TRBV14 to TRBJ1-3, with D perhaps matching TRBD1 (6 bases). Germline CDR1 and CDR2: SGHDN and FVKESK. The CDR3 totals 15 residues. V lost 4 bases to trimming and J lost 3 bases, with 13 bases between them.

The chain recombines TRBV18 with TRBJ1-2; a weak D match, TRBD1 (6 bases). V lost 8 bases, J lost 5 bases, and 21 bases lay in between. Germline V gene sequence: CDR1 KGHSH, CDR2 LQKENI. This CDR3 has 15 residues. The CDR3 nucleotides read TGTGCCAGCCCCCTTAGACCAAGGGGGGGATATGGCTACACCTTC. As protein: CASPLRPRGGYGYTF.

This clonotype turned up a few times. The genes are TRBV7-2 and TRBJ1-2; TRBD1 matches at 9 bases. V lost 1 base, J lost 5 bases, and 8 bases stayed unmatched. The germline V gene encodes CDR1 SGHTA and CDR2 FQGNSA. The CDR3 loop spans 16 amino acids. CDR3 sequence reads: CASSLDSNRGRYGYTF. In DNA, the CDR3 is TGTGCCAGCAGCTTAGATAGCAACAGGGGGCGTTATGGCTACACCTTC.

This clonotype was counted at least ten times. The J gene is TRBJ1-1, the V gene TRBV28; no firm D call. In germline, CDR1 is MDHEN, CDR2 SYDVKM. This CDR3 spans 13 amino acids. V lost 2 bases to trimming and J lost 2 bases, with 6 bases between them. CDR3 sequence: CASSLGHNTEAFF. Here the CDR3 DNA reads TGTGCCAGCAGTTTAGGGCACAACACTGAAGCTTTCTTT.